This T cell receptor (beta chain) comes out of a study of T cell repertoires in cytomegalovirus infection (dated by TCRdb to the late 2010s). In terms of the full investigation: Because public TCR beta signatures pointed to carriage of CMV infection together with the matching HLA type, the HLA type of each donor mattered for the analysis. General study outcomes and caveats: Cumulative frequency of public TCR beta family members discriminated carriers of CMV infection plus the relevant HLA type in this cohort and an independent approximately 370-donor cohort. The ex vivo response was dominated by HLA-C-restricted CMV-specific TCR beta clonotypes, and the single most frequent clonotype in two of eight donors was supplied by these HLA-C-restricted clonotypes.

Germline trimming: 4 bases from V, 5 bases from J; junction bases outside gene matches: 4. The germline V gene yields MGHDK for CDR1 and SYGVNS for CDR2. There are 13 amino acids in the CDR3, from cysteine to phenylalanine inclusive. The CDR3 DNA has 39 bases and is translated from base 1. The sequencer listed for this sample is Illumina HiSeq 1500. TCRdb reprocessed the public reads (quality trimming at Q25 with fastp, clone calling with MiXCR) and kept in-frame beta chains. A single entry per CDR3 protein holds the most common genes and DNA from its merged rows. The sample yields roughly 760,000 distinct CDR3 sequences; approximately 40% were counted once. Under 3.5% of the sample is taken by the ten largest. A note on this clonotype: Its antigen is still unknown. Per-base quality was not reported, and no clone a single base away is much larger than it.

The sequence is built from TRBV25-1 and TRBJ2-5, with TRBD1 matching 7 junction bases. The sequence came from a human donor in good health (CMV status not recorded). Some clones in this sample may be carry-over from other donors' samples. The material sequenced was PBMCs. The DNA reads as follows: TGTGCCAGCAGTGGACAGGGAGTGGAGACCCAGTACTTC. It translates as CASSGQGVETQYF.